A selection of T cell receptor beta chains follows, all from one sample in a study of cytomegalovirus exposure and HLA in healthy donors. Repertoires were generated with immunoSEQ multiplex PCR, while TCRdb's copy carries only in-frame clones and drops some. The repertoire holds 300,000 to 450,000 clones, with approximately 90% as singletons. The sequencing input was PBMCs. Every receptor here comes from a woman aged 18-35 years in good health and CMV-seronegative. Both conserved end residues are part of each CDR3. A D gene is named only where the DNA matches it firmly. Rows may omit the clone size; those that give it use once, few, many or a size class.

-	once	TRBJ1-5	TRBV6-6	CASSYAGRGQPQHF	TGTGCCAGCAGTTACGCTGGGAGGGGTCAGCCCCAGCATTTT
TRBD2	-	TRBJ2-1	TRBV29-1	CSVELILGEGLAGGLFSYNEQFF	TGCAGCGTTGAACTTATATTAGGAGAAGGACTAGCGGGAGGCCTCTTCTCTTACAATGAGCAGTTCTTC
TRBD2	-	TRBJ2-7	TRBV14	CASRPSGTGGEQYF	TGTGCCAGCAGACCTAGCGGGACTGGCGGCGAGCAGTACTTC
-	-	TRBJ1-1	TRBV5-1	CASSLDSRGTEAFF	TGCGCCAGCAGCCTCGACAGCCGGGGGACTGAAGCTTTCTTT
-	-	TRBJ1-2	TRBV2	CASSPTENYGYTF	TGTGCCAGCAGCCCGACAGAGAACTATGGCTACACCTTC
-	once	TRBJ2-3	TRBV4-1	CASSQENRAVTDTQYF	TGCGCCAGCAGCCAAGAAAACAGGGCGGTGACAGATACGCAGTATTTT
-	-	TRBJ2-1	TRBV27	CASSIRQVNEQFF	TGTGCCAGCAGTATCCGACAGGTTAATGAGCAGTTCTTC
-	-	TRBJ2-1	TRBV6-5	CASSYSRSSYNEQFF	TGTGCCAGCAGTTACTCGCGGAGCTCCTACAATGAGCAGTTCTTC
-	-	TRBJ1-2	TRBV6-6	CASSYSYSLYF	TGTGCCAGCAGTTACTCGTACAGTTTATACTTC
TRBD1	-	TRBJ1-6	TRBV6-6	CASTRDRRNSPLHF	TGTGCCAGCACCCGGGACAGACGAAATTCACCCCTCCACTTT
-	few	TRBJ2-7	TRBV2	CASSASTEQYF	TGTGCCAGCAGTGCTAGTACCGAGCAGTACTTC
TRBD2	-	TRBJ2-7	TRBV28	CASSLLTSGSYEQYF	TGTGCCAGCAGTTTATTGACTAGCGGGAGCTACGAGCAGTACTTC
TRBD2	-	TRBJ2-3	TRBV7-8	CASSPRRTSGVRDTQYF	TGTGCCAGCAGCCCGCGGAGGACTAGCGGGGTGAGAGATACGCAGTATTTT
-	once	TRBJ1-5	TRBV19	CASSIMTGRNQPQHF	TGTGCCAGTAGTATAATGACAGGACGCAATCAGCCCCAGCATTTT
-	-	TRBJ1-2	TRBV12-5	CASGPNTRQLGYGYTF	TGTGCTAGTGGTCCCAACACCCGACAGTTGGGCTATGGCTACACCTTC
-	few	TRBJ2-1	TRBV28	CASSLSDNEQFF	TGTGCCAGCAGTTTGTCGGACAATGAGCAGTTCTTC
-	-	TRBJ2-5	TRBV18	CASSPLRGQETQYF	TGTGCCAGCTCACCACTTCGAGGGCAAGAGACCCAGTACTTC
TRBD1	-	TRBJ1-2	TRBV6-1	CASRGQADYGYTF	TGTGCCAGCAGGGGACAGGCGGACTATGGCTACACCTTC
-	-	TRBJ1-3	TRBV5-4	CASTRAELGNTIYF	TGTGCCAGCACGCGTGCGGAACTCGGAAACACCATATATTTT